This T cell receptor beta chain was sequenced for a study of post-analysis software for immune sequencing data. The study, taken as a whole, reports: Controls showed lower frequencies than patients for a few TRBV segments, and TRBV5-6, TRBV5-1 and TRBV20-1 were among these.

This clonotype has a handful of counts. Its target is not known. The authors incorporated unique molecular identifiers into the TCR beta cDNA libraries. TCRdb redid the calling of the PCR reads with MiXCR, one entry per CDR3 protein. This table holds roughly 570,000 distinct CDR3 sequences, around a third found once. V lost 3 bases, J lost 3 bases, and 15 bases lay in between. This CDR3 has 15 residues. The germline CDR1 and CDR2 sequences are DFQATT and SNEGSKA (reference sequence). Sequencing was performed on blood. The chain is built from TRBV20-1 and TRBJ2-1; D is possibly TRBD2 (5 bases). This receptor was taken from a girl between 2 and 17 years old with multiple sclerosis. The CDR3 region has the DNA TGCAGTGCTAGGCTTATCGACTATGTCTACAATGAGCAGTTCTTC. Translated: CSARLIDYVYNEQFF.